This T cell receptor beta chain appears in the sequencing data of a study of T cell clonality in common variable immunodeficiency (dated by TCRdb to the mid-2010s). The research as a whole found: Although equal DNA input was used, an average of about 85,000 unique sequences per sample was obtained for controls, compared with approximately 32,000 for CVID samples. TCRbeta clonality was higher in CVID subjects than in healthy controls (t-test p = 0.018), and the increase was most characteristic of about a third of subjects. According to the authors, finding the cause of the higher clonality in CVID would require sequencing the repertoires of T cell subpopulations. Differences among patients in the CVID cohort limited the correlations between repertoire features and clinical complications. Healthy controls shared more TCRbeta clones with each other than CVID subjects shared among themselves (p < 0.0001). Fewer deletions and N-nucleotide insertions were reportedly observed in CVID TCRbeta sequences, and highly modified clones with 13 or more V deletions were reportedly absent from CVID TCRbeta sequences.

Equivalent amounts of genomic DNA from CVID and control samples were used as sequencing input. For every sample, a 60 bp segment covering the rearranged TCRbeta CDR3 region was amplified and then sequenced. The immunoSEQ assay, a bias-corrected multiplex PCR combined with high-throughput sequencing, was used for TCRbeta amplification. The source study handled its data this way. Each unique nucleotide sequence was treated as a clone and annotated with V, D and J genes, copy number and frequency. Sequences were labeled productive if in frame, and non-productive if out of frame or containing stop codons. As previously described, clonality was computed from Shannon's entropy. The predicted amino acid sequences of productive clones were used to derive mean CDR3 Kyte-Doolittle hydropathy. Scaled V gene usage was hierarchically clustered using Manhattan distance and complete linkage with the R hclust function. Sharing of clones by CDR3 amino acid sequence was evaluated through resampling of 12 repertoires per group over 100 rounds. The repertoires were screened for approximately 72 published EBV-specific TCRbeta sequences and around 240 published CMV-specific TCRbeta sequences. After two CVID samples that produced fewer than 10,000 sequences were dropped from the analysis, 42 CVID repertoires remained. TCRdb obtained this table from immuneACCESS and retained in-frame rearrangements with V and J assigned. These tables miss some clones; where compared with another copy, unresolved V genes account for less than half of the shortfall, and the remainder is unexplained. The D gene and trimming were derived from the DNA, and the V and J assignments and clone size from that table. This sample has approximately 52,000 clones in the table, none counted a single time. The ten largest clones add up to approximately 3.6% of the sample.

V is clipped by 2 bases and J by 0 bases, and the sequence between their germline boundaries is 13 bases long. The CDR3 sequence holds 16 residues, the cysteine and phenylalanine included. Of the CDR3's DNA, 39 bases were read; they are in frame from base 1. According to the germline V gene, CDR1 reads SGHRS and CDR2 reads YFSETQ. Predominantly Caucasian heritage was noted among both the CVID patients and the healthy controls. Heparinized peripheral whole blood samples of roughly 5 to 9 ml were obtained from each donor. TCRbeta CDR3 repertoires were sequenced from genomic DNA of adults with common variable immune deficiency (CVID) and healthy adult controls. There were roughly 22 healthy adult volunteers in the control group (around 12 female and 10 or so male), ranging in age from about 23 to 75 years, with a mean age of roughly 35. Diluted blood was density-centrifuged over Hypaque 1077 or Ficoll-Paque to isolate peripheral blood mononuclear cells. Genomic DNA was obtained from unsorted mononuclear cells using either Qiagen column purification or a centrifugation-based method.

In this sample, this clone turned up many times. What this receptor recognizes is not known. Sequencing ends 3 residues short of the CDR3 end; the germline J gene provides the rest. Sequencing was carried out using peripheral blood mononuclear cells. The rearrangement combines TRBV5-1 with TRBJ2-3, with a weak D call of TRBD2 (5 bases match). This receptor was obtained from a person aged 18-69 years in good health. CDR3 bases read: TGCGCCAGCAGCTTTTCCGGGGTCCCTAGCACAGATACG. Translated, it reads CASSFSGVPSTDT. The full CDR3 protein is CASSFSGVPSTDTQYF.